The clone carrying this TCR beta chain was seen just once. TCRdb's table, derived via immunoSEQ multiplex PCR, lists solely in-frame clones and lacks some. The table lists tens of thousands of clones, around 88% of them singletons. The CDR3 covers 15 residues. Per germline, CDR1 MNHNS and CDR2 SASEGT. V dropped 2 bases and J dropped 5 bases, with 13 bases sitting between them. This entry comes from a study of blood T cell repertoires in COVID-19. Sequenced: peripheral blood. This receptor was obtained from a man aged 55-75 years with acute or convalescent COVID-19. The V gene is TRBV6-1, the J gene TRBJ2-1; a possible D gene is TRBD2 (6 bases). The CDR3 DNA follows: TGTGCCAGCAGTGAATCCGGGAGTAGGGACAATGAGCAGTTCTTC. It translates to CASSESGSRDNEQFF.